A selection of T cell receptor beta chains follows, all from one sample in a study of T cell responses to AZD1222 COVID-19 vaccine. Data came from immunoSEQ multiplex PCR; TCRdb stores just in-frame clones and leaves some out. The table has roughly 80,000 clones, 90% seen once. Source: peripheral blood, taken 28 days after the second AZD1222 dose. These receptors were collected from an adult who received the AZD1222 COVID-19 vaccine. Each CDR3 is given with its conserved first and last residue. The D gene is left open where the match is weak. Only part of the rows carry a size: once, few, many, or a class if the clone is expanded.

>once|TRBJ1-6|TRBV5-1|.
CASRQDYNSPLHF
TGCGCCAGCCGCCAGGACTATAATTCACCCCTCCACTTT
>.|TRBJ1-5|TRBV28|.
CASSFSNQPQHF
TGTGCCAGCAGTTTTAGCAATCAGCCCCAGCATTTT
>.|TRBJ2-1|TRBV11-3|.
CASSLVRTSLAIF
TGTGCCAGCAGCTTAGTCCGGACTTCGCTTGCCATCTTC
>.|TRBJ1-1|TRBV19|TRBD1
CASSMQGAREAFF
TGTGCCAGTAGTATGCAGGGGGCCCGGGAAGCTTTCTTT
>.|TRBJ1-6|TRBV6-6|.
CASSYADNSPLHF
TGTGCCAGCAGTTACGCAGATAATTCACCCCTCCACTTT
>.|TRBJ2-1|TRBV7-9|.
CASSLAGADLFYNEQFF
TGTGCCAGCAGCTTAGCGGGGGCCGATTTATTTTACAATGAGCAGTTCTTC
>.|TRBJ2-5|TRBV6-5|.
CASSYQYVGSETQYF
TGTGCCAGCAGTTATCAGTATGTTGGGTCAGAGACCCAGTACTTC
>few|TRBJ2-7|TRBV28|TRBD1
CASSPTGTAFYEQYF
TGTGCCAGCAGTCCGACCGGGACAGCCTTCTACGAGCAGTACTTC
>.|TRBJ2-2|TRBV3-1/TRBV3-2|.
CASSQDHTGRAGELFF
TGTGCCAGCAGCCAAGATCACACAGGGAGGGCCGGGGAGCTGTTTTTT
>.|TRBJ2-1|TRBV5-1|TRBD2
CASSPSKTSGGGYNEQFF
TGCGCCAGCAGCCCATCCAAGACTAGCGGGGGGGGCTACAATGAGCAGTTCTTC
>.|TRBJ1-2|TRBV6-4|TRBD1
CASSQTGTGGANYGYTF
TGTGCCAGCAGTCAAACCGGGACAGGGGGCGCTAACTATGGCTACACCTTC
>.|TRBJ1-2|TRBV18|.
CASSPRGDYGYTF
TGTGCCAGCTCACCACGAGGGGACTATGGCTACACCTTC
>.|TRBJ1-4|TRBV7-8|.
CASSKGGRTTNEKLFF
TGTGCCAGCAGCAAGGGGGGCAGGACAACTAATGAAAAACTGTTTTTT
>few|TRBJ1-2|TRBV18|TRBD1
CASSPLPPQGAGYGYTF
TGTGCCAGCTCACCATTACCCCCCCAGGGGGCCGGCTATGGCTACACCTTC
>few|TRBJ2-7|TRBV5-1|TRBD1
CASSLGQGAISYEQYF
TGCGCCAGCAGCTTGGGACAGGGGGCGATCTCCTACGAGCAGTACTTC
>.|TRBJ1-3|TRBV7-9|.
CASSLAGSEKNTIYF
TGTGCCAGCAGCTTAGCCGGCTCTGAGAAAAACACCATATATTTT